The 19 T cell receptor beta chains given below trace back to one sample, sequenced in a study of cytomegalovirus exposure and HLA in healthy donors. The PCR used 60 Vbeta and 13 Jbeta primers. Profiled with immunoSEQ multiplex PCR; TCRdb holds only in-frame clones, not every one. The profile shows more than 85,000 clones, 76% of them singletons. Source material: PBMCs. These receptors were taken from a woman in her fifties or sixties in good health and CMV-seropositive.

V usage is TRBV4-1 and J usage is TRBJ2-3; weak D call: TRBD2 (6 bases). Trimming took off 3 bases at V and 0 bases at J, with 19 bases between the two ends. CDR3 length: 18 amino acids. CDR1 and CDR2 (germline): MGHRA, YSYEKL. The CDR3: CASSQFTGSFISTDTQYF. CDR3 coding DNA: TGCGCCAGCAGCCAGTTTACCGGGAGCTTCATTAGCACAGATACGCAGTATTTT.

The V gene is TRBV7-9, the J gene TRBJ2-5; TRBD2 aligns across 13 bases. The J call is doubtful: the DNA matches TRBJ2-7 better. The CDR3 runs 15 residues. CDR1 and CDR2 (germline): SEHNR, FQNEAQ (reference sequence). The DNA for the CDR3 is TGTGCCAGCAGCTTAGCGGGACTAGCGGGAACCGAGCAGTACTTC. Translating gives CASSLAGLAGTEQYF.

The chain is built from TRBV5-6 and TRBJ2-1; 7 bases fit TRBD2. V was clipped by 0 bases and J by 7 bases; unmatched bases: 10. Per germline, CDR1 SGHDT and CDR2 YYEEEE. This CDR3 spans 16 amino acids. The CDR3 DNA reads TGTGCCAGCAGCTTGGGACCGGGAGGTTTCAGAAATGAGCAGTTCTTC. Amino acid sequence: CASSLGPGGFRNEQFF.

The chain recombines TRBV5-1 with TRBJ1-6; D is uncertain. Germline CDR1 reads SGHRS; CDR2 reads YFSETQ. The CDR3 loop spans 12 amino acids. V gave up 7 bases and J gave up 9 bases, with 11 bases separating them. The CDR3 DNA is TGCGCCAGCGGACTTGAGGGTTCACCCCTCCACTTT. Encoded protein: CASGLEGSPLHF. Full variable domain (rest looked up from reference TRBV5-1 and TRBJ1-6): KAGVTQTPRYLIKTRGQQVTLSCSPISGHRSVSWYQQTPGQGLQFLFEYFSETQRNKGNFPGRFSGRQFSNSRSEMNVSTLELGDSALYLCASGLEGSPLHFGNGTRLTVT.

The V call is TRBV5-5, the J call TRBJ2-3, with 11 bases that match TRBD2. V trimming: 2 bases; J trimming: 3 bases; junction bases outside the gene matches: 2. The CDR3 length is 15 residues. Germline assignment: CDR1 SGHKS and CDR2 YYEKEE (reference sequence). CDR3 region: CASSFSGGGTDTQYF. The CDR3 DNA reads TGTGCCAGCAGCTTTAGCGGGGGGGGGACAGATACGCAGTATTTT.

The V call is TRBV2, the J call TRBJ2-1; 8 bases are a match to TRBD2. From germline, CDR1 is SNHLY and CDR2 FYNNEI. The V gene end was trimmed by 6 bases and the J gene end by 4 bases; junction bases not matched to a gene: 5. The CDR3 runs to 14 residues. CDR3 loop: CASRVRGGYNEQFF. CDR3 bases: TGTGCCAGCAGAGTTCGGGGGGGGTACAATGAGCAGTTCTTC.

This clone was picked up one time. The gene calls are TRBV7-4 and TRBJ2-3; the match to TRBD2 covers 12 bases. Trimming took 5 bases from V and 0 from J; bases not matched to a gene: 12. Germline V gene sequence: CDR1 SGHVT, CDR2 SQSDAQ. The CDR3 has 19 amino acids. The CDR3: CASSMGSSGGDPSTDTQYF. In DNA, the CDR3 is TGTGCCAGCAGCATGGGGTCTAGCGGGGGGGACCCTAGCACAGATACGCAGTATTTT.

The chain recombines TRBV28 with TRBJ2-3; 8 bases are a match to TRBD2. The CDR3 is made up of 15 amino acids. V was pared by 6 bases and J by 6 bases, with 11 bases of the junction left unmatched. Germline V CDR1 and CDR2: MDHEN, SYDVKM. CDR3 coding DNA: TGTGCCAGCAGCCACGGGGGGACGGGGGGGGATACGCAGTATTTT. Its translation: CASSHGGTGGDTQYF.

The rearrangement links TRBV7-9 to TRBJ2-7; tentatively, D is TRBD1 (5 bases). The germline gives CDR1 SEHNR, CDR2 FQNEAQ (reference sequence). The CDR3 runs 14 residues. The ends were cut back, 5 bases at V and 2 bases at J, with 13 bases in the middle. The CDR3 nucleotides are TGTGCCAGCAGCCCATCAGGGTACACCTACGAGCAGTACTTC. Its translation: CASSPSGYTYEQYF.

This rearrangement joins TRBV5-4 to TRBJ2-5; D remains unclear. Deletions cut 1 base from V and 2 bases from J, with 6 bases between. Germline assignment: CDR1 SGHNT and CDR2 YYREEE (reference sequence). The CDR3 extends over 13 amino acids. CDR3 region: CASSLIEQETQYF. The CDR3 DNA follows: TGTGCCAGCAGCTTGATAGAACAAGAGACCCAGTACTTC.

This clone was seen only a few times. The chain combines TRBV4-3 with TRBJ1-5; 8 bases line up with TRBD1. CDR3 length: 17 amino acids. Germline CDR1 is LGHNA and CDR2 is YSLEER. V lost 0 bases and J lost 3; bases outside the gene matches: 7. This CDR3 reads CASSQDWTGYPNQPQHF. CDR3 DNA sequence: TGCGCCAGCAGCCAAGATTGGACAGGGTATCCCAATCAGCCCCAGCATTTT.

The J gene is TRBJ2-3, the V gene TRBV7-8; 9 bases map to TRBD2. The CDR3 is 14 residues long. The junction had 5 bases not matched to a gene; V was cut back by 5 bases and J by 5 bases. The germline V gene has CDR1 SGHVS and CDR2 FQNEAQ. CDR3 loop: CASSRSGSVDTQYF. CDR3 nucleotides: TGTGCCAGCAGCCGTAGCGGGAGCGTAGATACGCAGTATTTT.

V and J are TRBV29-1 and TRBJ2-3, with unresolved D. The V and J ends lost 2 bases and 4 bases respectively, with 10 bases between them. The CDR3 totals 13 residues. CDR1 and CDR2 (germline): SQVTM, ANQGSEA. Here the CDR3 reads CSVEISSADTQYF. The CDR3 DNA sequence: TGCAGCGTTGAAATCAGCAGCGCAGATACGCAGTATTTT.

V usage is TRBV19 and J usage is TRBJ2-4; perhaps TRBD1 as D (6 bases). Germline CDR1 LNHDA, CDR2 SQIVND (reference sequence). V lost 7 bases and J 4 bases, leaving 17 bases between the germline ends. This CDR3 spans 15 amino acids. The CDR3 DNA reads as TGTGCCAGTAAGGTGTATGTGGGGGCGAAAAACATTCAGTACTTC. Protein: CASKVYVGAKNIQYF.

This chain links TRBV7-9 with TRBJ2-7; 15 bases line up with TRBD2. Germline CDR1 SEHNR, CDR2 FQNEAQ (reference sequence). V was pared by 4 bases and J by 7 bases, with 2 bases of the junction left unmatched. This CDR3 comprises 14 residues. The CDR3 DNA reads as TGTGCCAGCAGCTCCGGACTAGCGGGAGGGGAGCAGTACTTC. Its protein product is CASSSGLAGGEQYF.

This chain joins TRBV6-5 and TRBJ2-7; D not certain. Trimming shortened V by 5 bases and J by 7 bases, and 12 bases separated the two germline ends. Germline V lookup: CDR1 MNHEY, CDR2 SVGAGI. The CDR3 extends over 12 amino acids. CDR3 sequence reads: CASSTDGWEQYF. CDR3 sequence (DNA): TGTGCCAGCAGTACAGACGGCTGGGAGCAGTACTTC.

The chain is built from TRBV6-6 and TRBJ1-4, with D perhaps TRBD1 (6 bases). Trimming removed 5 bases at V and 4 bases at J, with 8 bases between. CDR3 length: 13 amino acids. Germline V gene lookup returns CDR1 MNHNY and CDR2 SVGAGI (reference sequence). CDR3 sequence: CASSDRINEKLFF. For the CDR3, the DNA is TGTGCCAGCAGTGACAGGATTAATGAAAAACTGTTTTTT.

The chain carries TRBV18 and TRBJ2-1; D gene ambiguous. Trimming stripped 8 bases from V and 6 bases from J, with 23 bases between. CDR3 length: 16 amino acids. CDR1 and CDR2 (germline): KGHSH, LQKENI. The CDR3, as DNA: TGTGCCAGCGCACTGGCAGGCCAAAAACTCGCCAATGAGCAGTTCTTC. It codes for CASALAGQKLANEQFF.

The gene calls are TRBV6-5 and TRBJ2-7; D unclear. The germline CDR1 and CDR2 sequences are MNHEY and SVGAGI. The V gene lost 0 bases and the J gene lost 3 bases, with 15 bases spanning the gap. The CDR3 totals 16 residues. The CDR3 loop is CASSYSMSATGYEQYF. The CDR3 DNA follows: TGTGCCAGCAGTTACTCGATGTCAGCGACGGGCTACGAGCAGTACTTC.